These 10 T cell receptor beta chains were sequenced from one sample in a study of T cells in Graves' hyperthyroidism and ophthalmopathy. Amplified TCR beta CDR3 regions derived from RNA transcripts. An initial round of RT-PCR targeting the TCR CDR3 relied on the HTBI primer set. MiXCR was run by TCRdb on the multiplex PCR reads, yielding one entry per CDR3 protein. The table records more than 500,000 distinct CDR3 sequences, approximately 48% of them present only once. The specimen was peripheral blood or thyroid tissue (not recorded which). These receptor sequences come from an adult woman with Graves' disease, either hyperthyroidism or ophthalmopathy (not recorded which).

This clonotype has only a few counts. The rearrangement uses TRBV7-9 and TRBJ1-1; D gene uncertain. This CDR3 is built from 13 residues. Trimming removed 6 bases at V and 7 bases at J, with 15 bases between. Germline V gene data show CDR1 as SEHNR and CDR2 as FQNEAQ (reference sequence). This chain's CDR3 is CASRPPRVDEAFF. As DNA, the CDR3 is TGTGCCAGCAGACCCCCGAGGGTTGATGAAGCTTTCTTT.

At least ten counts were recorded for this clonotype. This chain links TRBV7-9 with TRBJ1-5; 9 bases align to TRBD1. From germline, CDR1 is SEHNR and CDR2 FQNEAQ (reference sequence). The CDR3 has 14 residues. The J segment lost 3 bases and the V segment lost 6 bases, leaving 3 bases of the junction unmatched. Here the CDR3 DNA reads TGTGCCAGCAGGGGACAGGGCCCCAATCAGCCCCAGCATTTT. This codes for CASRGQGPNQPQHF.

This clonotype has just one count. This chain joins TRBV9 and TRBJ2-1, with 9 bases lining up with TRBD2. CDR3 length equals 15 residues. Trimming took 3 bases from V and 4 from J; bases not matched to a gene: 5. In germline, CDR1 is SGDLS, CDR2 YYNGEE. The chain's CDR3 is CASSDLAGDYNEQFF. In DNA, the CDR3 is TGTGCCAGCAGCGACTTAGCGGGGGATTACAATGAGCAGTTCTTC.

The rearrangement links TRBV20-1 to TRBJ1-5; TRBD1 matches 7 bases. V lost 0 bases, J lost 3 bases, and 11 bases stayed unmatched. Per the germline V gene, CDR1 is DFQATT and CDR2 is SNEGSKA (reference sequence). The CDR3 consists of 17 residues. The CDR3 bases are TGCAGTGCTAGAGATATAGTGGGACAGAGCCTCAATCAGCCCCAGCATTTT. Translating it yields CSARDIVGQSLNQPQHF.

V and J are TRBV9 and TRBJ1-2; 7 bases agree with TRBD1. This CDR3 is 15 amino acids long. The V gene's germline CDR1 is SGDLS and CDR2 YYNGEE. The V and J ends lost 0 bases and 4 bases, in that order; junction bases with no gene match: 6. CDR3 in DNA: TGTGCCAGCAGCGTAGCCTCCGGGACAGTCTATGGCTACACCTTC. Amino acid sequence: CASSVASGTVYGYTF.

At least ten counts were recorded for this clonotype. The genes are TRBV20-1 and TRBJ2-5; 8 bases match TRBD2. Germline-derived CDR1 and CDR2 are DFQATT and SNEGSKA (reference sequence). CDR3 size: 15 residues. V lost 2 bases and J lost 5; bases outside the gene matches: 10. CDR3 loop: CSARSGSTVQETQYF. The CDR3 DNA is TGCAGTGCTAGAAGCGGGAGTACAGTCCAGGAGACCCAGTACTTC.

This clonotype has a handful of counts. The gene calls are TRBV11-2 and TRBJ2-5, with a weak D call TRBD1 (6 bases). V shed 7 bases and J shed 5 bases, with 23 bases lying between them. CDR1 is SGHAT, CDR2 FQNNGV, per germline. The CDR3 runs to 16 residues. The CDR3 sequence: CASNTLSLTGGETQYF. The CDR3 region has the DNA TGTGCCAGCAACACCTTAAGCCTGACAGGTGGGGAGACCCAGTACTTC.

This clonotype was counted a few times. The CDR3 loop reads CASSSLRTQHF. In DNA form, the CDR3 reads TGTGCCAGCAGTTCCCTCAGGACCCAGCATTTT. J is TRBJ1-5 and V is TRBV12-3 or TRBV12-4, with D unclear. V lost 4 bases to trimming and J lost 11 bases, with 9 bases between them. The CDR3 consists of 11 residues.

Only a few counts were recorded for this clonotype. This rearrangement joins TRBV3-1 to TRBJ1-1; D remains unclear. In germline, CDR1 is LGHDT, CDR2 YNNKEL (reference sequence). Trimming removed 0 bases from V and 0 bases from J, with 5 bases in between. The length of the CDR3 is 14 residues. The CDR3 spells CASSQDLMNTEAFF. CDR3 in DNA: TGTGCCAGCAGCCAAGATCTTATGAACACTGAAGCTTTCTTT.

There are a few counts of this clonotype. V usage is TRBV15 and J usage is TRBJ1-1, with D uncertain. This CDR3 has 12 residues. From germline, CDR1 is LNHNV and CDR2 YYDKDF (reference sequence). V lost 0 bases, J lost 6 bases, and 5 bases lay in between. The CDR3 loop reads CATSRDFSEAFF. The CDR3 nucleotides read TGTGCCACCAGCAGAGATTTCTCTGAAGCTTTCTTT.